This paragraph reports one T cell receptor (beta chain). There are many counts of this clonotype. The specificity of this receptor is unknown. A junction end diverges from the germline sequence, so it may reflect a read error. The sample comes from a study of Graves' ophthalmopathy and Graves' hyperthyroidism (dated by TCRdb to the late 2010s). For context, the study as a whole: Peripheral blood samples were taken at the time of initial diagnosis, before any treatment was given. In roughly six hyperthyroidism patients, the T-cell repertoires found in thyroid tissue were compared with those found in blood. An independent validation cohort was composed of about 20 hyperthyroidism patients and roughly 16 patients who later progressed from hyperthyroidism to ophthalmopathy. TCR beta repertoire signatures were used to distinguish Graves' ophthalmopathy from Graves' hyperthyroidism and to predict progression to ophthalmopathy. In total, under 150 blood samples were TCR-sequenced: approximately 40 ophthalmopathy, about 75 hyperthyroidism and some 17 hyperthyroidism-to-ophthalmopathy patients. Once sampling was done, hyperthyroidism patients were given methimazole at a starting dose of 30 mg daily, while ophthalmopathy patients were given high-dose intravenous methylprednisolone. To explore V-J signatures that separate ophthalmopathy from hyperthyroidism, a discovery set of about 98 patients was enrolled, consisting of about 45 with ophthalmopathy and roughly 59 with stable hyperthyroidism. Points the paper makes about the study in general: Ophthalmopathy was separated from stable hyperthyroidism by the 13-signature model with 87.88% sensitivity and roughly 83% specificity in cross-validation and with 80%/75% in the test set. In validation, the model predicted ophthalmopathy progression with roughly 68% sensitivity and 72.22% specificity; roughly eleven predicted patients were CT-confirmed with GO in a median of about 7.1 months. Most expanded thyroid clonotypes with a frequency above 0.001 also appeared in blood, which suggests that blood repertoires may reflect the immune response in the thyroid. Sample size was not statistically predetermined, and group allocation was not concealed from the investigators.

For repertoire sequencing, the TCR beta CDR3 regions were amplified from RNA transcripts. The first round was an RT-PCR using HTBI primers with the Qiagen OneStep RT-PCR kit, and this first round was followed by a second-round multiplex PCR, then size selection and purification. Libraries were sequenced on an Illumina HiSeq2000 using paired-end 100 bp reads. Processing in the source paper ran as follows. SOAPnuke was used for read processing, and reads with adapters, uncalled bases, a mean Phred below 15, or no exact constant-primer or identifier match were discarded. COPE v1.2.5 was used to merge high-quality paired reads. Unique nucleotide sequences were defined as clonotypes and aligned to IMGT TRB V, D and J references using MiTCR v1.1. Analysis was restricted to V-J combinations with a frequency above 0.0001, which covered over 98% of repertoires. For each V-J combination, a TCR clonal expansion and chaos score was defined as the ratio of F50 clonal expansion to chaos observed in the TCRdist matrix. Welch's t-statistics and random forest were used to narrow the features down to 10 to 15 V-J combinations, which were then fed into a naive Bayes classifier. The similarity between thyroid and blood repertoires was quantified using the Morisita-Horn index. TCRdb applied fastp at Q25 and MiXCR to the public reads, then kept only in-frame beta chains. For every CDR3 protein sequence, its rows merge into one entry that carries the most common genes and DNA. TCRdb, rather than the study authors, made the V and J calls. The table for this sample lists about 740,000 distinct CDR3 sequences; 35% to 50% of them were counted only once. 44% of the sample goes to the ten largest clones.

The ophthalmopathy patients had moderately to severely active disease, with a Clinical Activity Score of 3 or higher, a NOSPECS grade of 4 or higher, and a disease duration of less than 3 months. Patients were excluded if they had other autoimmune diseases, uncontrolled infections, pregnancy or lactation. Clinical symptoms, serum thyroxine, TRAb, thyroid ultrasound and orbital computed tomography were used for diagnosis. PBMCs were isolated from about 9.1 ml of fresh peripheral blood by Ficoll-Paque density gradient centrifugation. Total RNA was extracted with Trizol reagent and quality-checked on an Agilent 2100 Bioanalyzer. As encoded in the germline V gene, CDR1 is MNHEY while CDR2 is SVGAGI. The CDR3 runs 13 residues from the cysteine to the phenylalanine. Just CDR3 DNA is preserved here, 39 bases in frame from base 1.

The sequenced material came from peripheral blood. Here the chain combines TRBV6-5 and TRBJ2-5; TRBD1 is possibly the D segment (6 matching bases). This clonotype originated in an adult man with Graves' ophthalmopathy. The DNA sequence is given as TGTGCCAGCAGACGTGGACAGCAAGGGACCCAGTACTTC. This gives the protein CASRRGQQGTQYF.